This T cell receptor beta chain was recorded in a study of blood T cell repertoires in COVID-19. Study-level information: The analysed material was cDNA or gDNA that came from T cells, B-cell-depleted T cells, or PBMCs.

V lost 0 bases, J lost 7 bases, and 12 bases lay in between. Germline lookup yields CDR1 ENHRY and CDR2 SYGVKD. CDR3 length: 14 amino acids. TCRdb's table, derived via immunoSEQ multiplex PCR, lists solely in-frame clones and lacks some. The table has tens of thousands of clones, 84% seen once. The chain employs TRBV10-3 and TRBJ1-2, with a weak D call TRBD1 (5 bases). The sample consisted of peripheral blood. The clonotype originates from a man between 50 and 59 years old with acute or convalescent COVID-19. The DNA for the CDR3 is TGTGCCATCAGTGAGTCGACTCAGGGTCGTGGCTACACCTTC. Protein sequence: CAISESTQGRGYTF.